One and the same sample provided the 10 T cell receptor beta chains below, sequenced in a study of CD8 T cells in ankylosing spondylitis. For these TCRs, the target antigens are not known. TCRdb ran MiXCR on the 5' RACE reads and lists one entry per CDR3 protein. The sample lists 400,000 to 450,000 distinct CDR3 sequences, 15% to 20% occurring once. Study-wide findings and caveats: Blood of patients with ankylosing spondylitis appeared to be characterized by a TCR beta motif of eight or nine highly homologous variants.

The sample taken for sequencing was blood, either unsorted or a sorted T cell fraction (not recorded which). The source is a male donor with ankylosing spondylitis.

This clonotype has more than one count but fewer than ten. The chain uses TRBV20-1 and TRBJ2-1, with D maybe TRBD2 (5 bases). V was shortened by 3 bases and J by 4 bases, with 16 bases between the two germline ends. CDR3 length equals 15 residues. Germline assignment: CDR1 DFQATT and CDR2 SNEGSKA (reference sequence). In nucleotides, the CDR3 is TGCAGTGCTAGCAGGTCGCTAGCAGCATACAATGAGCAGTTCTTC. Residues: CSASRSLAAYNEQFF.

This clonotype was detected only a few times. CDR3 nucleotides: TGCGCCAGCAGCCAAGGGGACAGGGTTGGCTACGAGCAGTACTTC. This translates into CASSQGDRVGYEQYF. The chain is built from TRBV4-1 and TRBJ2-7; 9 bases agree with TRBD1. Germline V gives CDR1 MGHRA, CDR2 YSYEKL. The V segment lost 1 base and the J segment 3 bases; nucleotides outside the gene matches: 4. The CDR3 is made up of 15 amino acids.

The J gene is TRBJ2-1, the V gene TRBV20-1; D remains ambiguous. This CDR3 contains 12 residues. Trimming shortened V by 3 bases and J by 8 bases, and 11 bases separated the two germline ends. CDR1 is DFQATT and CDR2 is SNEGSKA in the germline V gene (reference sequence). CDR3 protein: CSASLVRDEQFF. The CDR3 DNA is TGCAGTGCTAGCTTGGTTCGGGATGAGCAGTTCTTC.

This clonotype occurred a few times. The CDR3 sequence is CASSFSPRETQYF. Written as DNA, the CDR3 is TGTGCCAGCAGTTTCTCTCCTCGAGAGACCCAGTACTTC. The chain links TRBV12-3 or TRBV12-4 to TRBJ2-5; D gene uncertain. CDR3 length equals 13 residues. The V and J ends lost 3 bases and 4 bases respectively, with 9 bases between them.

The J gene is TRBJ2-3, the V gene TRBV6-2 or TRBV6-3; D perhaps matches TRBD2 (5 bases). The CDR3 loop spans 11 amino acids. The V end was cut by 10 bases, the J end by 9 bases, with 14 bases between. Germline CDR1 is MNHEY and CDR2 is SVGEGT. The CDR3 reads CATITGNTQYF. The CDR3 nucleotides are TGTGCCACCATTACCGGGAACACGCAGTATTTT.

The chain has TRBV20-1 and TRBJ2-5, with 10 nucleotides matching TRBD2. The CDR3 consists of 14 residues. The J segment lost 1 base and the V segment lost 6 bases, leaving 5 bases of the junction unmatched. The V gene's germline CDR1 is DFQATT and CDR2 SNEGSKA (reference sequence). CDR3 in DNA: TGCAGTGCCAAGCGGGGGGGTGGCCAAGAGACCCAGTACTTC. Translated: CSAKRGGGQETQYF.

Only one count was recorded for this clonotype. The chain couples TRBV10-3 to TRBJ1-5; a weak D match, TRBD1 (5 bases). Germline-derived CDR1 and CDR2 are ENHRY and SYGVKD. V was pared by 0 bases and J by 3 bases, with 9 bases between. There are 15 residues in the CDR3. In nucleotides, the CDR3 is TGTGCCATCAGTGAGTCGGGGGACCTCAATCAGCCCCAGCATTTT. This translates into CAISESGDLNQPQHF.

The J gene is TRBJ1-4, the V gene TRBV12-3 or TRBV12-4; the D is unclear. V was clipped by 6 bases and J by 8 bases, with 13 bases between them. The CDR3 loop spans 13 amino acids. CDR3 sequence reads: CASRTRRGEKLFF. The CDR3 coding sequence is TGTGCCAGCAGGACCCGGCGAGGGGAAAAACTGTTTTTT.

This clonotype was seen many times. This chain joins TRBV12-3 or TRBV12-4 and TRBJ2-1; a weak D match, TRBD1 (6 bases). The CDR3 has 17 residues. V lost 6 bases and J 5 bases, leaving 23 bases between the germline ends. This CDR3 is CASSNPLFGTRNNEQFF. Here the CDR3 DNA reads TGTGCCAGCAGCAACCCCCTGTTCGGGACAAGGAACAATGAGCAGTTCTTC.

The DNA for the CDR3 is TGTGCCAGCAGCCAAGAACTTACGGGGACGCGAAAAGAGACCCAGTACTTC. Amino acid sequence: CASSQELTGTRKETQYF. This chain uses TRBV3-1 with TRBJ2-5; D is possibly TRBD1 or TRBD2 (5 bases each). Trimming took 0 bases from V and 3 from J, leaving 17 bases between them. Germline CDR1 is LGHDT and CDR2 is YNNKEL (reference sequence). The CDR3 extends over 17 amino acids.